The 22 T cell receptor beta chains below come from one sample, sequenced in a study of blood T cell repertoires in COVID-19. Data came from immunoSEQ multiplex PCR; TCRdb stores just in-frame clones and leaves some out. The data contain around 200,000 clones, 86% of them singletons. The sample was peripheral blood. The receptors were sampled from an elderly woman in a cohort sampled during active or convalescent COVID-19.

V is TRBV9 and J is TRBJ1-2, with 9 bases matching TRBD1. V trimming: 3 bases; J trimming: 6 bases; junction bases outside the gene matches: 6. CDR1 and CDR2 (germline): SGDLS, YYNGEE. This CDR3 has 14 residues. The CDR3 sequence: CASSAQDRGDGYTF. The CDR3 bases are TGTGCCAGCAGCGCCCAGGACAGGGGTGATGGCTACACCTTC.

As DNA, the CDR3 is TGTGCCAGCAGCTTAGGCGGGGGACGTAGCACAGATACGCAGTATTTT. Translated: CASSLGGGRSTDTQYF. The rearrangement joins TRBV7-9 to TRBJ2-3; 7 bases fit TRBD2. The germline gives CDR1 SEHNR, CDR2 FQNEAQ (reference sequence). The CDR3 runs to 16 residues. Germline trimming cut 1 base from V and 0 bases from J; bases unmatched to any gene: 4.

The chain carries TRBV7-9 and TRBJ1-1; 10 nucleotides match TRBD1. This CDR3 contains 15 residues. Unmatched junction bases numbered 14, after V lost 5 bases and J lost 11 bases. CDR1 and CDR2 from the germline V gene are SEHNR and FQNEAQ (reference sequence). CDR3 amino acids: CASSPRQGAHPRAFF. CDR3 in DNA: TGTGCCAGCAGCCCCAGACAGGGGGCGCACCCGAGGGCTTTCTTT.

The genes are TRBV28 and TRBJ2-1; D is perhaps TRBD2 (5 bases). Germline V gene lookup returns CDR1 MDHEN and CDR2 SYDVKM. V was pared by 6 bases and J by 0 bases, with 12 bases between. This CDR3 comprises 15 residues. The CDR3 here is CASRASWGSYNEQFF. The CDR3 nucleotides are TGTGCCAGCAGGGCTAGCTGGGGCTCCTACAATGAGCAGTTCTTC.

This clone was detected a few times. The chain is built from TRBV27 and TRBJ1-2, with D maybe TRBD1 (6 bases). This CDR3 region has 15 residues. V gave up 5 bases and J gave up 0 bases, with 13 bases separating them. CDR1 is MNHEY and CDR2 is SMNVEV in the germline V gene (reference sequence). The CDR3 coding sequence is TGTGCCAGCAGTCCGCGGACAGCCGCTAACTATGGCTACACCTTC. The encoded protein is CASSPRTAANYGYTF.

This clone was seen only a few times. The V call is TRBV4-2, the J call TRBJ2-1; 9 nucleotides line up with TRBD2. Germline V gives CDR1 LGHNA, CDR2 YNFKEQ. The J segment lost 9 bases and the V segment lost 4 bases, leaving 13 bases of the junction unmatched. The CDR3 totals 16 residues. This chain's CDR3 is CASSRSRQREVGEQFF. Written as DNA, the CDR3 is TGTGCCAGCAGCCGGTCGAGGCAGCGGGAGGTCGGTGAGCAGTTCTTC.

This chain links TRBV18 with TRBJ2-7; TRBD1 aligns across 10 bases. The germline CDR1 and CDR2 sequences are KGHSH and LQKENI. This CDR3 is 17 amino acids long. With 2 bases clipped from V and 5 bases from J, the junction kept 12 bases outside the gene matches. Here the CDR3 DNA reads TGTGCCAGCTCACCAACGGGGCCGGGGACAGGGGCGAACGAGCAGTACTTC. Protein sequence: CASSPTGPGTGANEQYF.

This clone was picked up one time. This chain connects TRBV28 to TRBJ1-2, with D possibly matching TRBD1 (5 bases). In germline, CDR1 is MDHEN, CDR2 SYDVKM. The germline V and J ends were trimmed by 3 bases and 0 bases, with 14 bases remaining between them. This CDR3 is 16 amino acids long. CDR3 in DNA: TGTGCCAGCAGTTTGGTCCACAGGACGACTAACTATGGCTACACCTTC. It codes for CASSLVHRTTNYGYTF.

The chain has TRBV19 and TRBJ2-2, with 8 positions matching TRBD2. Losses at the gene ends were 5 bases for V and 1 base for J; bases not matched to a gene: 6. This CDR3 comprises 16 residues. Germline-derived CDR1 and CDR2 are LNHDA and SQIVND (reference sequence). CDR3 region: CASSGTSGRNTGELFF. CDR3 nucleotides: TGTGCCAGTAGTGGTACTAGCGGTAGGAACACCGGGGAGCTGTTTTTT.

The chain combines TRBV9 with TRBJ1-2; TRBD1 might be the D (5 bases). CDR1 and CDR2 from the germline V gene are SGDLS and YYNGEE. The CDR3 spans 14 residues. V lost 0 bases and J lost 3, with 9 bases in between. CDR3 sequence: CASSVDGGHYGYTF. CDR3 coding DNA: TGTGCCAGCAGCGTAGACGGGGGACACTATGGCTACACCTTC.

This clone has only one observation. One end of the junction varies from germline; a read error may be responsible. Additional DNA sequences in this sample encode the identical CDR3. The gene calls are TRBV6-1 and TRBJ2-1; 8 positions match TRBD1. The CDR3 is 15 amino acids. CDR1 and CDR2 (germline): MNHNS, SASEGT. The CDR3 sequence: CASSEDRGVYNEQFF. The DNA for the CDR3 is TGTGCCAGCAGTGAAGACAGGGGGGTATACAATGAACAGTTCTTC.

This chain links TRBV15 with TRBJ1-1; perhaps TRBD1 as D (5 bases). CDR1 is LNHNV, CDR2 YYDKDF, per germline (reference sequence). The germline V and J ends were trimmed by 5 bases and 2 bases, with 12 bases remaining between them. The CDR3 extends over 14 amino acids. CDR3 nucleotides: TGTGCCACCAGCCTCGAGACAGCAAACACTGAAGCTTTCTTT. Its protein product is CATSLETANTEAFF.

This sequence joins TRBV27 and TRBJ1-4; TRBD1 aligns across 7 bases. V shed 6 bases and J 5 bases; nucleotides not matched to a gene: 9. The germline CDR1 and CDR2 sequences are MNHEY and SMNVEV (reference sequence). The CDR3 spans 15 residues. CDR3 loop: CASSEKGTENEKLFF. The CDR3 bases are TGTGCCAGCAGCGAAAAAGGGACAGAAAATGAAAAACTGTTTTTT. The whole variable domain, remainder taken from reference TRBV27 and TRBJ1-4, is EAQVTQNPRYLITVTGKKLTVTCSQNMNHEYMSWYRQDPGLGLRQIYYSMNVEVTDKGDVPEGYKVSRKEKRNFPLILESPSPNQTSLYFCASSEKGTENEKLFFGSGTQLSVL.

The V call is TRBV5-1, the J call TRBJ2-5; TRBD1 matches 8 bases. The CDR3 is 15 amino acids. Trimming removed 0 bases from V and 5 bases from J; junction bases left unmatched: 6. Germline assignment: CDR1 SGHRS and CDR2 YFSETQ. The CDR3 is CASSLGAGGKETQYF. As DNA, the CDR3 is TGCGCCAGCAGCTTGGGGGCAGGGGGCAAGGAGACCCAGTACTTC. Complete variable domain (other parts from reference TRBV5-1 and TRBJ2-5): KAGVTQTPRYLIKTRGQQVTLSCSPISGHRSVSWYQQTPGQGLQFLFEYFSETQRNKGNFPGRFSGRQFSNSRSEMNVSTLELGDSALYLCASSLGAGGKETQYFGPGTRLLVL.

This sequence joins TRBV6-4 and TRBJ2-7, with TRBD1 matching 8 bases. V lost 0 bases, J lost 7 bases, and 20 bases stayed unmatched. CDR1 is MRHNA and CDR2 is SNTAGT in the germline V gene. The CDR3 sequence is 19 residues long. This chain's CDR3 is CASSDSGQVSLVCTREQYV. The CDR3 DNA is TGTGCCAGCAGTGACTCGGGACAGGTATCCCTTGTTTGTACGCGGGAGCAGTACGTC.

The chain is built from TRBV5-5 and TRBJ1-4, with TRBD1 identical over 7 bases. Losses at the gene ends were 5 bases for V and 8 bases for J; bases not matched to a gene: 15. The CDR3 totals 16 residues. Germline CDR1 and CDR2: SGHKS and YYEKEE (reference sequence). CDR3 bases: TGTGCCAGCAGGGTTGGCCCGGACAGGCGCGAAGAAAAACTGTTTTTT. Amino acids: CASRVGPDRREEKLFF.

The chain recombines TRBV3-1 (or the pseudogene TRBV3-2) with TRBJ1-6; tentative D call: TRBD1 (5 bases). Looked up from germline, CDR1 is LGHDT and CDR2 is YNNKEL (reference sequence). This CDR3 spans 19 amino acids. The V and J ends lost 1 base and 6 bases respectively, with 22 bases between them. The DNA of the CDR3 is TGTGCCAGCAGCCAAGCCCCGGGACTTACCCTAACTTCTAATTCACCCCTCCACTTT. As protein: CASSQAPGLTLTSNSPLHF.

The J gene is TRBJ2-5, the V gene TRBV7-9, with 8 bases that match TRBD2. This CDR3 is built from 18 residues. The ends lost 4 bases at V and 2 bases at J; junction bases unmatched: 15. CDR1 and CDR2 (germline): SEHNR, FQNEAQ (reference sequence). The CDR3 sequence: CASSSHTILAVKQETQYF. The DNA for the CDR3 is TGTGCCAGCAGCTCCCATACTATACTAGCGGTTAAGCAAGAGACCCAGTACTTC.

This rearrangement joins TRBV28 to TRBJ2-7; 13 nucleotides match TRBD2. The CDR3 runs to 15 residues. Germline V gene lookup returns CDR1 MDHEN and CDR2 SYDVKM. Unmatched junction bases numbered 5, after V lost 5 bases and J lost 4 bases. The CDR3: CASSPGTSGVYEQYF. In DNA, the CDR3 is TGTGCCAGCAGTCCCGGGACTAGCGGGGTTTACGAGCAGTACTTC.

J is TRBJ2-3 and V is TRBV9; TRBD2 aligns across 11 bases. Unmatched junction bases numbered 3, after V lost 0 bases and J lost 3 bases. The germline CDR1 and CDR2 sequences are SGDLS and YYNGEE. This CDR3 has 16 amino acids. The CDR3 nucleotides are TGTGCCAGCAGCGTAGTGTCTAGCGGGGGGACAGATACGCAGTATTTT. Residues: CASSVVSSGGTDTQYF.

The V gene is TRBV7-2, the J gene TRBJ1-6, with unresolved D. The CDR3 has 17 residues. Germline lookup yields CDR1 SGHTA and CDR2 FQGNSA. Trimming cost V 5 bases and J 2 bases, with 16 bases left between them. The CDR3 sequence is CASSQEGTRTYNSPLHF. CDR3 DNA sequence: TGTGCCAGCAGCCAAGAGGGCACGCGTACCTATAATTCACCCCTCCACTTT.

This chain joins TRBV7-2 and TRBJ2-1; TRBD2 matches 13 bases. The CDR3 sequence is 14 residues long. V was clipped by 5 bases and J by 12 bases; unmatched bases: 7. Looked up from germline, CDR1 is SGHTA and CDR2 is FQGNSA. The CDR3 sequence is CASSIRLAGGWQFF. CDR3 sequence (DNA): TGTGCCAGCAGCATTAGACTAGCGGGGGGTTGGCAGTTCTTC. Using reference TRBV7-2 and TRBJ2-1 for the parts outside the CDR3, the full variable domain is GAGVSQSPSNKVTEKGKDVELRCDPISGHTALYWYRQSLGQGLEFLIYFQGNSAPDKSGLPSDRFSAERTGGSVSTLTIQRTQQEDSAVYLCASSIRLAGGWQFFGPGTRLTVL.